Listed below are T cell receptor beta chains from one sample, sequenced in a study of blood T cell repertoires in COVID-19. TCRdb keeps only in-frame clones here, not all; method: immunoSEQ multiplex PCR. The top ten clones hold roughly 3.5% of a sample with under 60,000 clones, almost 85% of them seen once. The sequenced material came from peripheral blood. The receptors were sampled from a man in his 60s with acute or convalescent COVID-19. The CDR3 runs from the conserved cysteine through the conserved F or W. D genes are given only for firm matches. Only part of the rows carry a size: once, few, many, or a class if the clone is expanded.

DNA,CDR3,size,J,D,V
TGTGCCAGCAGCCCGACTCCTAGGCGGGAGCAGTACTTC,CASSPTPRREQYF,NA,TRBJ2-7,NA,TRBV7-2
TGTGCCAGCAGCCAACGTGGGGCAGGGGAAAACTATGGCTACACCTTC,CASSQRGAGENYGYTF,few,TRBJ1-2,NA,TRBV4-2
TGCAGTGCTCAAGTGGGGAGTGAAGCTTTCTTT,CSAQVGSEAFF,NA,TRBJ1-1,NA,TRBV20-1
TGCAGCGTTGGGACAGGGTATGGAGGTGGCTACACCTTC,CSVGTGYGGGYTF,few,TRBJ1-2,TRBD1,TRBV29-1
TGTGCCAGCAGTGAAATGGACTTCTCTGGAAACACCATATATTTT,CASSEMDFSGNTIYF,few,TRBJ1-3,NA,TRBV6-1
TGTGCCAGCAGTTGGATAGCCTCATCTAATGAAAAACTGTTTTTT,CASSWIASSNEKLFF,few,TRBJ1-4,NA,TRBV28
TGTGCCAGCAGTTCGATGGGGGGCACTGAAGCTTTCTTT,CASSSMGGTEAFF,NA,TRBJ1-1,NA,TRBV27
TGTGCCAGCAGCTTCGGGGGGGCCCAAGAGACCCAGTACTTC,CASSFGGAQETQYF,NA,TRBJ2-5,TRBD2,TRBV11-1
TGTGCCAGCAGCCGGGGGGTGGCCACTGAAGCTTTCTTT,CASSRGVATEAFF,NA,TRBJ1-1,NA,TRBV9
TGTGCCAGCAGCTTAACGACGGACAGGGGGGGCGACACCGGGGAGCTGTTTTTT,CASSLTTDRGGDTGELFF,NA,TRBJ2-2,TRBD1,TRBV7-3
TGTGCCAGCAGCGACAGGGGGAAAGGGTCCTACGAGCAGTACTTC,CASSDRGKGSYEQYF,NA,TRBJ2-7,TRBD1,TRBV27
TGTGCCAGCAGTCAGTTTCCGGGACAGGGATCCGGTAGCACTGAAGCTTTCTTT,CASSQFPGQGSGSTEAFF,NA,TRBJ1-1,TRBD1,TRBV6-2/TRBV6-3
TGTGCCAGCAGCTCCCTTGATGGGCGGAGGACTGAAGCTTTCTTT,CASSSLDGRRTEAFF,NA,TRBJ1-1,NA,TRBV11-1
TGTGCCAGCAGCTTAAGAAGGGGGCGGGACGAGCAGTACTTC,CASSLRRGRDEQYF,few,TRBJ2-7,TRBD1,TRBV7-2
TGTGCCAGCAGCGACAGGGGGCAGACAGATACGCAGTATTTT,CASSDRGQTDTQYF,NA,TRBJ2-3,TRBD1,TRBV9
TGTGCCAGCAGTGGACACCTCGACCCTAACTATGGCTACACCTTC,CASSGHLDPNYGYTF,NA,TRBJ1-2,NA,TRBV2
TGTGCCAGCAGTTTATCGAATAGCGCGGGGGAGCTGTTTTTT,CASSLSNSAGELFF,NA,TRBJ2-2,NA,TRBV27
TGCAGTGCTAGTCGCCTGAGGGAAAAACTGTTTTTT,CSASRLREKLFF,NA,TRBJ1-4,NA,TRBV20-1
TGTGCCACCAGTGTCCGGACAGGGACGGGAGAGACCCAGTACTTC,CATSVRTGTGETQYF,NA,TRBJ2-5,TRBD1,TRBV24-1
TGTGCCAGCAGTGAAGCGCTTGGGGACAGCGGTGGCTACACCTTC,CASSEALGDSGGYTF,NA,TRBJ1-2,TRBD1,TRBV2
TGTGCCAGCAGCGTAGGGGTCGACGGGGACTATGGCTACACCTTC,CASSVGVDGDYGYTF,NA,TRBJ1-2,NA,TRBV9
TGTGCCAGCACCCCACCGGGACAGGGGGCGCGAAAAGAGACCCAGTACTTC,CASTPPGQGARKETQYF,NA,TRBJ2-5,NA,TRBV21-1
TGTGCCAGCAGCGTAGATCCCGGGGTCACCGGGGAGCTGTTTTTT,CASSVDPGVTGELFF,once,TRBJ2-2,NA,TRBV9